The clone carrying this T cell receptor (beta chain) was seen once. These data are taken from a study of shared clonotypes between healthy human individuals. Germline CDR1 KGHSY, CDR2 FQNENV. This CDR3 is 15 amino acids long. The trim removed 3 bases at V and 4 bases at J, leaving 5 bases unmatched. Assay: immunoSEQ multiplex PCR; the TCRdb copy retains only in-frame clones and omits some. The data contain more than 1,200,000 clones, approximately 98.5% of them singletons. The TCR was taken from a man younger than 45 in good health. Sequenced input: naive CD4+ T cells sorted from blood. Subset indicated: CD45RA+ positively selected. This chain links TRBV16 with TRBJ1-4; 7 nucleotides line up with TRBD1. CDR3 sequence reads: CASSHRQGGNEKLFF. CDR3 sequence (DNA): TGTGCCAGCAGCCACAGACAGGGCGGTAATGAAAAACTGTTTTTT.